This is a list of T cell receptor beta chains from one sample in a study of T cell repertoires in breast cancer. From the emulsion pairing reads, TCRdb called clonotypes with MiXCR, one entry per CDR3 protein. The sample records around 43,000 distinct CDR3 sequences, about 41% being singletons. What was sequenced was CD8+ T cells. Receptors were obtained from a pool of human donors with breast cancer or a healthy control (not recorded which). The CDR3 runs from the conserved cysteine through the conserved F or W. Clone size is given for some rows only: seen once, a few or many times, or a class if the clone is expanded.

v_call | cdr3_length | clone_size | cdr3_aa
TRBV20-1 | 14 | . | CSASLDRVSDAQYF
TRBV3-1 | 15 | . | CASSIAPGGPYEQYF
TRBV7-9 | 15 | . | CASSYGSGKRVRKFF
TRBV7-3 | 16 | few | CASSSSGGRGTDTQYF
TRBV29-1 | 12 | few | CSVVPGQGVAFF
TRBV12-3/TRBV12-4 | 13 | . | CASSFPGARGYTF
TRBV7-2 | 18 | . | CASSSQPRDRDPRYGYTF
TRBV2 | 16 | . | CASSGQSGGPNYGYTF
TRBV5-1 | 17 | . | CASSLLSGDLAKNIQYF
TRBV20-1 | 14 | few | CSANRDSGTDTQYF
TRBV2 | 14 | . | CASSVSVVRETQYF
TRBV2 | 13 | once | CASRGTSAGELFF
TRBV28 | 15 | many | CASSVWTAANYGYTF
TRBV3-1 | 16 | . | CASSQDIGSNTGELFF
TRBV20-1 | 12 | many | CSVRRAGYEQYF
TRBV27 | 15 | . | CASSLSLDLRYEQYF
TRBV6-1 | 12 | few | CASSAGVSLQYF
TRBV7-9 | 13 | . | CASSRGDTGELFF
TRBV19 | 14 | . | CASSLYSSSYEQYF
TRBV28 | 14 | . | CASSLAANAGELFF
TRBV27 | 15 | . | CASSYQRTSGVGLYF
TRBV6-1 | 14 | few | CASSWGQGADTQYF
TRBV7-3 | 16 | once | CASSYEGSPGYNEQFF
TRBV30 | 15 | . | CAWSEGKFGNQPQHF
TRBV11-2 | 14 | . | CASSLSAGSTEAFF
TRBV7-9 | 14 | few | CASSLQGGNYGYTF
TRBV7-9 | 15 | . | CASSLGAGVNYGYTF
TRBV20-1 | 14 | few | CSAAGPLETEPQHF
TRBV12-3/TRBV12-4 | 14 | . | CASSLSPKDYEQYF
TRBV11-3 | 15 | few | CASSYDPSSYNEQFF
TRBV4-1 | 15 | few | CASSQRGGTAEVQYF
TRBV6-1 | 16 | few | CASSPPGPESNYGYTF
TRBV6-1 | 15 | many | CASSLTGTGRYEQYF
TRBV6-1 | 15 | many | CASSVRTSRNQPQHF
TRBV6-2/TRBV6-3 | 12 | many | CASSQTGLEAFF
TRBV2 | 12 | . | CASSRTGVGYTF
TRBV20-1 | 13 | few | CSAGTSGSNEQFF